Listed below are T cell receptor beta chains from one sample, sequenced in a study of T cells in Graves' hyperthyroidism and ophthalmopathy. From the multiplex PCR reads, TCRdb called clonotypes with MiXCR, one entry per CDR3 protein. Of about 350,000 distinct CDR3 sequences listed, roughly 20% were seen once; the top ten hold 15%. The sample consisted of blood. Receptors originate from a woman aged 35 to 49 with Graves' ophthalmopathy. Each CDR3 is given with its conserved first and last residue. The D gene is left open where the match is weak. Rows give clone size only sometimes, using once, few, many, or a class for an expanded clone.

D: TRBD1; V: TRBV4-1; length: 16; J: TRBJ2-5; size: many; CDR3: CASSQTPDREQETQYF; DNA: TGCGCCAGCAGCCAAACCCCGGACAGGGAACAAGAGACCCAGTACTTC
D: NA; V: TRBV20-1; length: 13; J: TRBJ2-4; size: many; CDR3: CSARGHGRNIQYF; DNA: TGCAGTGCTAGGGGCCACGGGAGAAACATTCAGTACTTC
D: NA; V: TRBV2; length: 13; J: TRBJ2-7; size: NA; CDR3: CASSEGGAFEQYF; DNA: TGTGCCAGCAGTGAGGGCGGGGCCTTTGAGCAGTACTTC
D: NA; V: TRBV12-3/TRBV12-4; length: 14; J: TRBJ1-1; size: many; CDR3: CASSLFGYNTEAFF; DNA: TGTGCCAGCAGTTTGTTCGGGTACAACACTGAAGCTTTCTTT
D: NA; V: TRBV11-2; length: 17; J: TRBJ2-5; size: NA; CDR3: CASSLDWQGRAQETQYF; DNA: TGTGCCAGCAGCTTAGATTGGCAGGGGAGGGCCCAGGAGACCCAGTACTTC
D: TRBD1; V: TRBV30; length: 14; J: TRBJ1-6; size: many; CDR3: CAWRGQGIGSPLHF; DNA: TGTGCCTGGAGGGGACAGGGTATCGGGTCACCCCTCCACTTT
D: TRBD1; V: TRBV12-3/TRBV12-4; length: 15; J: TRBJ1-3; size: many; CDR3: CASSLGQGAGNTIYF; DNA: TGTGCCAGCAGTTTAGGACAGGGGGCTGGAAACACCATATATTTT
D: TRBD1; V: TRBV7-2; length: 14; J: TRBJ1-6; size: few; CDR3: CASSSGTGNSPLHF; DNA: TGTGCCAGCAGCTCCGGGACAGGAAATTCACCCCTCCACTTT
D: NA; V: TRBV5-1; length: 18; J: TRBJ2-3; size: many; CDR3: CASSFSSVGSTLPDTQYF; DNA: TGCGCCAGCAGCTTCTCATCCGTGGGGTCAACCTTACCAGATACGCAGTATTTT
D: NA; V: TRBV11-2; length: 15; J: TRBJ2-2; size: many; CDR3: CASSLGQTNTGELFF; DNA: TGTGCCAGCAGCTTAGGACAGACGAACACCGGGGAGCTGTTTTTT
D: NA; V: TRBV29-1; length: 13; J: TRBJ1-3; size: many; CDR3: CSARESSGNTIYF; DNA: TGCAGCGCGAGGGAGAGCTCTGGAAACACCATATATTTT
D: NA; V: TRBV30; length: 11; J: TRBJ2-3; size: many; CDR3: CAWSDTDTQYF; DNA: TGTGCCTGGAGTGACACAGATACGCAGTATTTT
D: TRBD1; V: TRBV24-1; length: 17; J: TRBJ2-3; size: many; CDR3: CATSDLQGTGGTDTQYF; DNA: TGTGCCACCAGTGATTTGCAAGGGACAGGGGGCACAGATACGCAGTATTTT
D: NA; V: TRBV6-1; length: 15; J: TRBJ2-7; size: many; CDR3: CASSPEGVHGYEQYF; DNA: TGTGCCAGCAGTCCGGAGGGGGTCCATGGGTACGAGCAGTACTTC
D: TRBD1; V: TRBV11-1; length: 17; J: TRBJ2-7; size: many; CDR3: CASSSPPGDSYSYEQYF; DNA: TGTGCCAGCAGCTCCCCCCCTGGGGACAGCTACTCTTACGAGCAGTACTTC
D: TRBD2; V: TRBV3-1; length: 15; J: TRBJ2-7; size: many; CDR3: CASSRTSGSLHEQYF; DNA: TGTGCCAGCAGTCGGACTAGCGGGAGTCTTCACGAGCAGTACTTC